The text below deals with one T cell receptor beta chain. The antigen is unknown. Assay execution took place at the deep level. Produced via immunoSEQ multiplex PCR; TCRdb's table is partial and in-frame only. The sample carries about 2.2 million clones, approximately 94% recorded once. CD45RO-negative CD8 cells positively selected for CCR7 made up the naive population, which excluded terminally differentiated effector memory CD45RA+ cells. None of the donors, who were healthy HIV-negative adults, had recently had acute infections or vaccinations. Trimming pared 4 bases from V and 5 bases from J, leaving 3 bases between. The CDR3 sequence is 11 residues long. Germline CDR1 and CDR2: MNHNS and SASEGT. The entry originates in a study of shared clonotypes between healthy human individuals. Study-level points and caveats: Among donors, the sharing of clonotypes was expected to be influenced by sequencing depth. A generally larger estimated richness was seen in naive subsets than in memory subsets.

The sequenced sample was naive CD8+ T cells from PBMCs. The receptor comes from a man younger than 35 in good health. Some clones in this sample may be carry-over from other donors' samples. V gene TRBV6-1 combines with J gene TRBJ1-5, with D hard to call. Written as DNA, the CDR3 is TGTGCCAGCAGTGGATATCAGCCCCAGCATTTT. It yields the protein CASSGYQPQHF.